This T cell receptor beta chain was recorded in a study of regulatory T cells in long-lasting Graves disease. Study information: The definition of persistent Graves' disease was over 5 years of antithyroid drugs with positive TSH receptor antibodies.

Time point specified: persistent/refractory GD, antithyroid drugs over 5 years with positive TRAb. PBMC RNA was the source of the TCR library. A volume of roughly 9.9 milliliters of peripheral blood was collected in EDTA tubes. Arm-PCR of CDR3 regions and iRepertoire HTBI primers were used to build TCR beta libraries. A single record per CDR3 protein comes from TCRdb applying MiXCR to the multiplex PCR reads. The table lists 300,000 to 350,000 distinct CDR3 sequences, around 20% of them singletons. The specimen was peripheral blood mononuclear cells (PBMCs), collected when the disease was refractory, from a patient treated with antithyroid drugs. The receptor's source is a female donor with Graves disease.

The chain's CDR3 is CASSFFRNTEAFF. The CDR3 DNA reads as TGTGCCAGCAGTTTTTTTCGGAACACTGAAGCTTTCTTT. The chain couples TRBV6-5 to TRBJ1-1; no firm D call. CDR3 length: 13 residues. Germline V gene data show CDR1 as MNHEY and CDR2 as SVGAGI. Trimming pared 4 bases from V and 1 base from J, leaving 7 bases between.